The 20 T cell receptor beta chains given below trace back to one sample, sequenced in a study of OX40 agonist ivuxolimab in advanced cancers. Sequencing used immunoSEQ multiplex PCR; TCRdb keeps in-frame clones, though not all of them. The profile shows tens of thousands of clones, 85% to 90% of them singletons. This material consisted of CD4+ or CD8+ T cells sorted from blood, taken in a trial of the OX40 agonist ivuxolimab. The receptor set was obtained from an adult with an advanced solid tumor such as melanoma, head and neck, liver or kidney cancer.

This sequence joins TRBV18 and TRBJ1-1; 7 positions agree with TRBD1. The CDR3 is 14 amino acids. V was pared by 3 bases and J by 1 base, with 2 bases of the junction left unmatched. Germline CDR1 KGHSH, CDR2 LQKENI. This chain's CDR3 is CASSPTGSNTEAFF. The CDR3 DNA reads as TGTGCCAGCTCACCGACAGGGTCGAACACTGAAGCTTTCTTT.

This clone was seen a single time. This chain joins TRBV11-2 and TRBJ2-5, with TRBD1 identical over 9 bases. The CDR3 is 16 amino acids. Losses at the gene ends were 0 bases for V and 5 bases for J; bases not matched to a gene: 7. In germline, CDR1 is SGHAT, CDR2 FQNNGV. The DNA for the CDR3 is TGTGCCAGCAGCTTAGACGGACAGGGGCGGGGGGAGACCCAGTACTTC. Its protein product is CASSLDGQGRGETQYF. Combining the CDR3 with reference TRBV11-2 and TRBJ2-5 gives the whole variable domain EAGVAQSPRYKIIEKRQSVAFWCNPISGHATLYWYQQILGQGPKLLIQFQNNGVVDDSQLPKDRFSAERLKGVDSTLKIQPAKLEDSAVYLCASSLDGQGRGETQYFGPGTRLLVL.

This chain connects TRBV5-1 to TRBJ2-1; the D gene is possibly TRBD2 (5 bases). There are 15 residues in the CDR3. Per the germline V gene, CDR1 is SGHRS and CDR2 is YFSETQ. With 4 bases removed from V and 2 bases from J, the gap between germline ends came to 13 bases. CDR3 nucleotide sequence: TGCGCCAGCAGCCCCGAGGGAGCTACCTACAATGAGCAGTTCTTC. Residues: CASSPEGATYNEQFF. The complete variable domain, with remaining parts taken from reference TRBV5-1 and TRBJ2-1, reads KAGVTQTPRYLIKTRGQQVTLSCSPISGHRSVSWYQQTPGQGLQFLFEYFSETQRNKGNFPGRFSGRQFSNSRSEMNVSTLELGDSALYLCASSPEGATYNEQFFGPGTRLTVL.

The chain is built from TRBV5-5 and TRBJ2-4, with TRBD2 as a possible D gene (6 bases). The CDR3 runs to 13 residues. V was cut by 4 bases and J by 5 bases, with 10 bases left in between. CDR1 is SGHKS, CDR2 YYEKEE, per germline (reference sequence). CDR3 region: CASSLSGENIQYF. CDR3 DNA: TGTGCCAGCAGCCTTAGCGGAGAAAACATTCAGTACTTC.

The V gene is TRBV6-1, the J gene TRBJ1-4; TRBD1 aligns across 9 bases. Trimming took 3 bases from V and 8 from J; bases not matched to a gene: 7. This CDR3 contains 15 residues. The germline gives CDR1 MNHNS, CDR2 SASEGT. In DNA form, the CDR3 reads TGTGCCAGCAGTGATATGACAGGGGGGAGGGAAAAACTGTTTTTT. Translation gives CASSDMTGGREKLFF.

V gene TRBV4-1 combines with J gene TRBJ1-6; the D is unclear. The CDR3 is 16 amino acids. Germline CDR1 is MGHRA and CDR2 is YSYEKL. Trimming removed 1 base from V and 3 bases from J, with 10 bases in between. DNA for the CDR3: TGCGCCAGCAGCCAAGGTCCCGGCGACTATAATTCACCCCTCCACTTT. Translating gives CASSQGPGDYNSPLHF.

V usage is TRBV5-5 and J usage is TRBJ2-3; tentatively, D is TRBD2 (5 bases). V was trimmed by 5 bases and J by 0 bases, leaving 13 bases between them. Germline loops: CDR1 SGHKS, CDR2 YYEKEE (reference sequence). This CDR3 is 15 amino acids long. CDR3 in amino acids: CASRFSVTSTDTQYF. The DNA of the CDR3 is TGTGCCAGCAGATTTAGCGTTACTAGCACAGATACGCAGTATTTT.

The rearrangement uses TRBV6-5 and TRBJ1-2; a weak D match, TRBD1 (5 bases). Trimming cost V 5 bases and J 2 bases, with 9 bases left between them. CDR1 and CDR2 from the germline V gene are MNHEY and SVGAGI. This CDR3 has 13 residues. CDR3 sequence: CASSQDSNYGYTF. CDR3 nucleotides: TGTGCCAGCAGTCAAGACAGCAACTATGGCTACACCTTC.

This sequence joins TRBV6-1 and TRBJ1-1; maybe TRBD1 (6 bases). The V end lost 3 bases, the J end lost 0 bases, and 11 bases lay between the germline ends. The CDR3 loop spans 15 amino acids. CDR1 is MNHNS, CDR2 SASEGT, per germline. CDR3 in DNA: TGTGCCAGCAGTGAGGGCCAGGGGCTGAACACTGAAGCTTTCTTT. It specifies CASSEGQGLNTEAFF.

This rearrangement joins TRBV7-3 to TRBJ1-1; 7 bases agree with TRBD1. V shed 4 bases, J shed 2 bases, and the junction held 7 bases outside the gene matches. Germline-derived CDR1 and CDR2 are SGHTA and FQGTGA. The CDR3 has 15 residues. The CDR3 reads CASSSSRQGNTEAFF. The DNA of the CDR3 is TGTGCCAGCAGCTCCTCGAGACAGGGCAACACTGAAGCTTTCTTT.

This sequence joins TRBV7-8 and TRBJ1-6, with 7 bases fitting TRBD1. V lost 5 bases, J lost 13 bases, and 8 bases stayed unmatched. This CDR3 is built from 13 residues. In germline, CDR1 is SGHVS, CDR2 FQNEAQ. As DNA, the CDR3 is TGTGCCAGCAGCGCCGGGACAGCTGGTCCCCTCCACTTT. Its translation: CASSAGTAGPLHF.

The chain links TRBV5-1 to TRBJ1-6, with D maybe TRBD1 (6 bases). This CDR3 has 14 residues. V lost 4 bases, J lost 11 bases, and 16 bases lay in between. Germline CDR1 and CDR2: SGHRS and YFSETQ. This CDR3 reads CASSPAGGATPLHF. The CDR3 DNA is TGCGCCAGCAGCCCCGCGGGGGGGGCAACACCCCTCCACTTT.

J is TRBJ2-3 and V is TRBV19, with a weak D call TRBD2 (5 bases). Germline CDR1 and CDR2: LNHDA and SQIVND (reference sequence). This CDR3 contains 12 residues. Trimming took 5 bases from V and 4 from J, leaving 7 bases between them. CDR3: CASSEGSDTQYF. In DNA, the CDR3 is TGTGCCAGTAGTGAGGGTTCAGATACGCAGTATTTT.

This sequence joins TRBV19 and TRBJ1-6, with 7 positions matching TRBD1. This CDR3 is 16 amino acids long. Germline-derived CDR1 and CDR2 are LNHDA and SQIVND (reference sequence). V shed 4 bases and J 5 bases; nucleotides not matched to a gene: 8. For the CDR3, the DNA is TGTGCCAGTAGTACTGGGACAGCGAGGCATAATTCACCCCTCCACTTT. Amino acids: CASSTGTARHNSPLHF. Full variable domain (rest looked up from reference TRBV19 and TRBJ1-6): DGGITQSPKYLFRKEGQNVTLSCEQNLNHDAMYWYRQDPGQGLRLIYYSQIVNDFQKGDIAEGYSVSREKKESFPLTVTSAQKNPTAFYLCASSTGTARHNSPLHFGNGTRLTVT.

This clone has just a few counts. The J gene is TRBJ1-2, the V gene TRBV18; D perhaps matches TRBD1 (5 bases). CDR3 length equals 14 residues. Trimming shortened V by 3 bases and J by 3 bases, and 11 bases separated the two germline ends. Germline-derived CDR1 and CDR2 are KGHSH and LQKENI. CDR3 loop: CASSPFGGDYGYTF. In nucleotides, the CDR3 is TGTGCCAGCTCACCCTTCGGAGGGGACTATGGCTACACCTTC.

This chain links TRBV28 with TRBJ1-2; 8 bases match TRBD1. The germline V gene encodes CDR1 MDHEN and CDR2 SYDVKM. V dropped 5 bases and J dropped 4; count of bases not matched to a gene: 9. This CDR3 has 15 amino acids. The CDR3: CASSGSGGAGYGYTF. CDR3 DNA: TGTGCCAGCAGTGGTTCAGGGGGCGCAGGCTATGGCTACACCTTC.

The chain employs TRBV29-1 and TRBJ1-1; the D gene is possibly TRBD1 (6 bases). The germline V gene has CDR1 SQVTM and CDR2 ANQGSEA. V shed 2 bases and J shed 3 bases, with 10 bases lying between them. The CDR3 consists of 13 residues. CDR3 sequence reads: CSVEKAGDTEAFF. The CDR3 coding sequence is TGCAGCGTTGAAAAGGCAGGGGACACTGAAGCTTTCTTT.

The chain recombines TRBV7-6 with TRBJ2-3, with D unresolved. CDR3 length: 14 amino acids. V lost 2 bases and J 4 bases, leaving 10 bases between the germline ends. Looked up from germline, CDR1 is SGHVS and CDR2 is FNYEAQ. In DNA form, the CDR3 reads TGTGCCAGCAGCTTAAATGTGGGCCCAGATACGCAGTATTTT. It translates to CASSLNVGPDTQYF.

The chain has TRBV6-1 and TRBJ2-7, with TRBD2 matching over 14 bases. Per the germline V gene, CDR1 is MNHNS and CDR2 is SASEGT. V gave up 6 bases and J gave up 2 bases; unmatched junction bases: 0. There are 14 residues in the CDR3. CDR3 in DNA: TGTGCCAGCAGGGGACTAGCGGGGGCCTACGAGCAGTACTTC. Amino acids: CASRGLAGAYEQYF.

As DNA, the CDR3 is TGTGCCTGGAGTGTACAGGAAAGGGGGGAGACCCAGTACTTC. It yields the protein CAWSVQERGETQYF. The rearrangement links TRBV30 to TRBJ2-5, with D possibly matching TRBD1 (6 bases). The germline V and J ends were trimmed by 0 bases and 5 bases, with 13 bases remaining between them. This CDR3 has 14 amino acids. Germline V gene sequence: CDR1 GTSNPN, CDR2 SVGIG (reference sequence).